This section outlines one T cell receptor (beta chain) sequence together with its context. CDR3 length: 14 amino acids. Germline loops: CDR1 SGHVS, CDR2 FNYEAQ. Trimming left V 0 bases short and J 4 bases short, with 9 bases between. These data come from a study of cytomegalovirus exposure and HLA in healthy donors. PCR involved 60 Vbeta and 13 Jbeta primers. TCRdb's copy holds only in-frame clones and misses some; the assay was immunoSEQ multiplex PCR. Of under 200,000 clones in the sample, around 84% were seen once. This TCR was sampled from a woman aged 18-30 years in good health and CMV-seronegative. V and J are TRBV7-6 and TRBJ1-1; D remains ambiguous. The sample taken for sequencing was PBMCs. CDR3 nucleotide sequence: TGTGCCAGCAGCTTAGCGGAGGACCTCACTGAAGCTTTCTTT. This translates into CASSLAEDLTEAFF.